Listed here is a single T cell receptor (beta chain). One junction end disagrees with the germline gene, perhaps due to a read error. The entry originates in a study of CD8+CD57+ T cells in acquired aplastic anemia. The CDR3 has 14 residues. Genomic DNA was employed as the template in profiling TCR beta VDJ and CDR3. TCRdb itself ran the reads through MiXCR, one entry per CDR3 protein. The sample lists under 200,000 distinct CDR3 sequences, roughly 48% occurring once. Selection for sequencing was limited to patients who had shown CD8+CD57+ cell expansion by flow cytometry. The clonotype comes from a human donor with aplastic anemia. This sequence joins TRBV12-3 or TRBV12-4 and TRBJ1-2; weak D call: TRBD1 (5 bases). The specimen sequenced was sorted CD4+, CD8+, or CD8+CD57+ T cells (not recorded which) from PBMCs. The CDR3 is CASGPGTWGYGYAF. The CDR3, as DNA: TGTGCCAGCGGGCCCGGGACGTGGGGCTATGGCTACGCCTTC.